This T cell receptor (beta chain) was sequenced for a study of blood T cells in healthy people across ages. The ends were cut back, 3 bases at V and 5 bases at J, with 15 bases in the middle. Germline V gene sequence: CDR1 LGHNA, CDR2 YSLEER. The CDR3 has 15 residues. This clonotype was counted a few times. Using a J-beta primer mix together with a sample-barcoded 5' primer, a second PCR was run for roughly 6 to 11 cycles. TCRdb re-called the 5' RACE reads with MiXCR, one entry per CDR3 protein. The table has around 1,600,000 distinct CDR3 sequences, approximately 39% seen once. The V and J genes are TRBV4-3 and TRBJ2-3; no reliable D call. The source material was blood. The TCR comes from a woman younger than 30 in good health. This CDR3 reads CASSHAGLSQDTQYF. CDR3 DNA sequence: TGCGCCAGCAGCCATGCCGGCCTCAGCCAAGATACGCAGTATTTT.